This T cell receptor (beta chain) was sequenced for a study of CD8+ T cells in alopecia areata. Notes on the study in general: Tissue-resident alphabeta T cells belonging to normal skin likewise get sequenced within scalp specimens.

V lost 0 bases to trimming and J lost 0 bases; unmatched junction nucleotides: 10. The CDR3 is 18 amino acids. The germline V gene encodes CDR1 MGHRA and CDR2 YSYEKL. Treatment meaning: oral pan-JAK inhibitor, 5-10 mg twice daily. RNA extraction was followed by reverse transcription into cDNA, which acted as the sequencing template. TCRdb's table, derived via immunoSEQ multiplex PCR, lists solely in-frame clones and lacks some. The table includes around 210,000 clones, around 65% detected once. To note about this clone: Its target is not known.

This clonotype was sampled from a human donor with alopecia areata. Material: CD4+ T cells sorted from blood, obtained at week 4, from a patient treated with tofacitinib. The chain carries TRBV4-1 and TRBJ1-2, with 7 bases matching TRBD1. The CDR3 loop is CASSQDWGSTGTNYGYTF. The CDR3 nucleotides are TGCGCCAGCAGCCAAGATTGGGGATCGACAGGGACTAACTATGGCTACACCTTC.